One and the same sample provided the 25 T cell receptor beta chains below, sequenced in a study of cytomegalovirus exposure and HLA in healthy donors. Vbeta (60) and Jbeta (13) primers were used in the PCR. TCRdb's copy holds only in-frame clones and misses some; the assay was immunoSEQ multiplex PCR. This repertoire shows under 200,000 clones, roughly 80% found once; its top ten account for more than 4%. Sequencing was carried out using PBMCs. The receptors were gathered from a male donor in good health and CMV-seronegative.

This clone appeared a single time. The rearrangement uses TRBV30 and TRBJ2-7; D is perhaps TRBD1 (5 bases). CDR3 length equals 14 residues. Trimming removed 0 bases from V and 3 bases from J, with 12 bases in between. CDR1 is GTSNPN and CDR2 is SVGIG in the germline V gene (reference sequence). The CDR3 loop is CAWSVVDRLYEQYF. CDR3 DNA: TGTGCCTGGAGTGTCGTCGACAGACTCTACGAGCAGTACTTC.

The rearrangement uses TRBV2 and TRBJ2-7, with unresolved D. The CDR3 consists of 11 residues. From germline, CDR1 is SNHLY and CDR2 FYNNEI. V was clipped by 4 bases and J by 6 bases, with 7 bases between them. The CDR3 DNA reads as TGTGCCAGCAGTGTTCCCCGCGAGCAGTACTTC. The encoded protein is CASSVPREQYF.

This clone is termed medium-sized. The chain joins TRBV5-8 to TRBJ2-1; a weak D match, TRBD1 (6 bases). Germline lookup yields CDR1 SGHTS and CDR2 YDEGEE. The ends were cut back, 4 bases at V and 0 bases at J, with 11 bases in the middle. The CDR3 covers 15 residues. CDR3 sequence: CASSLGTSSYNEQFF. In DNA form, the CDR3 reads TGTGCCAGCAGCCTAGGGACAAGCTCCTACAATGAGCAGTTCTTC. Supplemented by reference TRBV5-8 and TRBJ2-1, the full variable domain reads EAGVTQSPTHLIKTRGQQATLRCSPISGHTSVYWYQQALGLGLQFLLWYDEGEERNRGNFPPRFSGRQFPNYSSELNVNALELEDSALYLCASSLGTSSYNEQFFGPGTRLTVL.

CDR3 amino acids: CASSQAAGIDYGYTF. CDR3 nucleotide sequence: TGCGCCAGCAGCCAAGCCGCCGGGATCGACTATGGCTACACCTTC. The V and J genes are TRBV4-1 and TRBJ1-2; no firm D call. CDR3 size: 15 residues. From germline, CDR1 is MGHRA and CDR2 YSYEKL. With 1 base removed from V and 3 bases from J, the gap between germline ends came to 12 bases.

Here the CDR3 reads CASSTHPDTEAFF. The CDR3 nucleotides read TGTGCCAGCTCCACCCACCCGGACACTGAAGCTTTCTTT. The chain uses TRBV18 and TRBJ1-1; D remains unclear. Germline CDR1 reads KGHSH; CDR2 reads LQKENI. Trimming removed 6 bases at V and 3 bases at J, with 11 bases between. This CDR3 is built from 13 residues.

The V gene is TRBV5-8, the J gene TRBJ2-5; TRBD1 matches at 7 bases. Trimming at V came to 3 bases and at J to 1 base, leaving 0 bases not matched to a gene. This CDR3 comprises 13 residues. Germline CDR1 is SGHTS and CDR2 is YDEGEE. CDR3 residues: CASSWDSQETQYF. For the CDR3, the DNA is TGTGCCAGCAGCTGGGACAGCCAAGAGACCCAGTACTTC.

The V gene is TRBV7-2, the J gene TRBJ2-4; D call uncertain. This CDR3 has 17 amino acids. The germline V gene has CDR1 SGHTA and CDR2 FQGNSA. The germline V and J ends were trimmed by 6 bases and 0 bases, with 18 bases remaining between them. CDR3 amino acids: CASSDAPVRVAKNIQYF. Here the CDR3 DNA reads TGTGCCAGCAGTGATGCCCCGGTTCGAGTAGCCAAAAACATTCAGTACTTC.

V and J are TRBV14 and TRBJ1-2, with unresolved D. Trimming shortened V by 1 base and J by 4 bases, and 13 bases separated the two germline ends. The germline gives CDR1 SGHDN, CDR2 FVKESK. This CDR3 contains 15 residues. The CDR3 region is CASSQVISGSYGYTF. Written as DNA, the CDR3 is TGTGCCAGCAGCCAAGTCATTTCGGGTTCCTATGGCTACACCTTC. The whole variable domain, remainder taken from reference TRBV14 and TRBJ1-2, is EAGVTQFPSHSVIEKGQTVTLRCDPISGHDNLYWYRRVMGKEIKFLLHFVKESKQDESGMPNNRFLAERTGGTYSTLKVQPAELEDSGVYFCASSQVISGSYGYTFGSGTRLTVV.

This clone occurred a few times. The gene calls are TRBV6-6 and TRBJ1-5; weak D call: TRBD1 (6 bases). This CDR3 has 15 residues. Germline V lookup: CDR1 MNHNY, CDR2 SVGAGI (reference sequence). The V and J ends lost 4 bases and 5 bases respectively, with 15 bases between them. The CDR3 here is CASSSRQATYQPQHF. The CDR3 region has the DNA TGTGCCAGCAGTTCCAGACAGGCTACTTATCAGCCCCAGCATTTT.

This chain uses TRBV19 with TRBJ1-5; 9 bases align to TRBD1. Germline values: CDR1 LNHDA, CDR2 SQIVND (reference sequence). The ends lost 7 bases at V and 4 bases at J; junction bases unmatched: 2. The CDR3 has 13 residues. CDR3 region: CASTDRGNQPQHF. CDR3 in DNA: TGTGCCAGTACGGACAGGGGAAATCAGCCCCAGCATTTT.

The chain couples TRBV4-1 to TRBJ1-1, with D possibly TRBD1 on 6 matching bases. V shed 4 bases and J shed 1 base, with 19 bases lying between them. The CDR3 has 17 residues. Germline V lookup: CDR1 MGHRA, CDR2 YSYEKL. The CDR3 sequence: CASSLRQGYSTNTEAFF. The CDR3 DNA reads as TGCGCCAGCAGCCTTCGCCAGGGGTATAGTACGAACACTGAAGCTTTCTTT.

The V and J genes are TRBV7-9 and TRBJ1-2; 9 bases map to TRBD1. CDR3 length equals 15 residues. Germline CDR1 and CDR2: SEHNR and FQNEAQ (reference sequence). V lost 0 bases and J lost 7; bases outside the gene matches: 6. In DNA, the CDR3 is TGTGCCAGCAGCTTAGCGGCCGGGACAGGGTGTGGCTACACCTTC. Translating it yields CASSLAAGTGCGYTF.

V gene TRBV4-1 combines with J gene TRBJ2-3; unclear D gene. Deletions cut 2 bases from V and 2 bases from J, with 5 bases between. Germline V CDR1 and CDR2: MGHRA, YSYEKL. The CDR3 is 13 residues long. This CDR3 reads CASSQIDTDTQYF. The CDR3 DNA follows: TGCGCCAGCAGCCAAATAGACACAGATACGCAGTATTTT.

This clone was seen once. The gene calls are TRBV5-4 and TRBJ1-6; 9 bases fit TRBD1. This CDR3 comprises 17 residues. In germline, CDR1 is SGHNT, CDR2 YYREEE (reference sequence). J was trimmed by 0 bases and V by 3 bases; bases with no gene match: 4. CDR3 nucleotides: TGTGCCAGCAGCTACGGACAGGGGAGCTCCTATAATTCACCCCTCCACTTT. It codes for CASSYGQGSSYNSPLHF. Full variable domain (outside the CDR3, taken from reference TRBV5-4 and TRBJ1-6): ETGVTQSPTHLIKTRGQQVTLRCSSQSGHNTVSWYQQALGQGPQFIFQYYREEENGRGNFPPRFSGLQFPNYSSELNVNALELDDSALYLCASSYGQGSSYNSPLHFGNGTRLTVT.

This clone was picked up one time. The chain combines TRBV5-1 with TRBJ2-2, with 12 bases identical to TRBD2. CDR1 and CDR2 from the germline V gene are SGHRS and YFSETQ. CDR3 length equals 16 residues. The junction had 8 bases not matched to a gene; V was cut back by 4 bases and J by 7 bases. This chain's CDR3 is CASSPTSGGAYGELFF. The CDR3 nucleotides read TGCGCCAGCAGCCCGACTAGCGGGGGAGCATACGGGGAGCTGTTTTTT.

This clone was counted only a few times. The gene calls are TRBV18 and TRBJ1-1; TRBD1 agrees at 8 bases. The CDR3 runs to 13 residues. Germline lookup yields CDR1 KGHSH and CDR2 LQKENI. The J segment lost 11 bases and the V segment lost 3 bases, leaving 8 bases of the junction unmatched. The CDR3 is CASSPAGGFEAFF. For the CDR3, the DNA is TGTGCCAGCTCACCCGCAGGGGGCTTCGAGGCTTTCTTT.

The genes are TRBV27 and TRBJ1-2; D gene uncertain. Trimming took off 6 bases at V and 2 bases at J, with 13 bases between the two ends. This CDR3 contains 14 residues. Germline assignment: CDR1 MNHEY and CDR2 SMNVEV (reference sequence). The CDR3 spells CASRSGVANYGYTF. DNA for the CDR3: TGTGCCAGCAGGTCGGGTGTTGCAAACTATGGCTACACCTTC.

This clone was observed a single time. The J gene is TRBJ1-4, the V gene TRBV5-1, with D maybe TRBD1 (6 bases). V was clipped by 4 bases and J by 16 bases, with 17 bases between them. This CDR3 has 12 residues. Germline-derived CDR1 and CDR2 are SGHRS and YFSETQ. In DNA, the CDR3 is TGCGCCAGCAGCGGTTCGGGGGGCGATACGTTTTTT. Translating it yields CASSGSGGDTFF. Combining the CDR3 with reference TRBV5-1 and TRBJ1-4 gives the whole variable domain KAGVTQTPRYLIKTRGQQVTLSCSPISGHRSVSWYQQTPGQGLQFLFEYFSETQRNKGNFPGRFSGRQFSNSRSEMNVSTLELGDSALYLCASSGSGGDTFFGSGTQLSVL.

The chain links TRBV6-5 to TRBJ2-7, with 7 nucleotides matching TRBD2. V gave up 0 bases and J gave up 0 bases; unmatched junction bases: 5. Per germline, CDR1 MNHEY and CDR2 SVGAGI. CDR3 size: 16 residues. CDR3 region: CASSYSIAGSSYEQYF. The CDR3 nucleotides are TGTGCCAGCAGTTACTCTATAGCGGGTAGCTCCTACGAGCAGTACTTC.

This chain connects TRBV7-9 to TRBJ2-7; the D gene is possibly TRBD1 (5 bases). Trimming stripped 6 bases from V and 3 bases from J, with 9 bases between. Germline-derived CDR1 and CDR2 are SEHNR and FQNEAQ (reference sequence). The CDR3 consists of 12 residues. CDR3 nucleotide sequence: TGTGCCAGCAGAGTAGACAGCTACGAGCAGTACTTC. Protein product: CASRVDSYEQYF.

The CDR3 sequence is CASSVKDSSSSYEQYF. The CDR3 DNA follows: TGTGCCAGCAGCGTAAAGGATTCCTCTAGCTCCTACGAGCAGTACTTC. V usage is TRBV9 and J usage is TRBJ2-7; D is uncertain. Germline V CDR1 and CDR2: SGDLS, YYNGEE. The length of the CDR3 is 16 residues. Trimming left V 1 base short and J 0 bases short, with 14 bases between.

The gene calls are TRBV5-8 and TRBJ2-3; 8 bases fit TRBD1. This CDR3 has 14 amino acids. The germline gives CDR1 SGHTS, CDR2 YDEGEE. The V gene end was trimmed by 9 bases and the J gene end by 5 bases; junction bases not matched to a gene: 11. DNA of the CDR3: TGTGCCACCTTTCTCCAGGGGGCCGAAGATACGCAGTATTTT. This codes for CATFLQGAEDTQYF.

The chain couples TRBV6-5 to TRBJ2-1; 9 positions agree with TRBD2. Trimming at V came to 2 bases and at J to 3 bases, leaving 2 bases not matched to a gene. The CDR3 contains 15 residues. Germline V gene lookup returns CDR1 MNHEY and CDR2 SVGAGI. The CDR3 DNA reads TGTGCCAGCAGTTACGCTAGCGGGGACTACAATGAGCAGTTCTTC. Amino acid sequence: CASSYASGDYNEQFF.

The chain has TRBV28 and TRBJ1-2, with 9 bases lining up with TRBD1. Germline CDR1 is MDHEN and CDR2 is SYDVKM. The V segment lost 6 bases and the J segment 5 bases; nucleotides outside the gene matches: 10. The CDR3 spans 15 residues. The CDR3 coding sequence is TGTGCCAGCAGATCCGGGACAGGGCCAACTTATGGCTACACCTTC. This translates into CASRSGTGPTYGYTF.

The CDR3 loop reads CASSTGLASSTDTQYF. The CDR3 DNA reads as TGCGCCAGCAGCACCGGACTAGCCTCTAGCACAGATACGCAGTATTTT. The rearrangement links TRBV5-1 to TRBJ2-3; TRBD2 aligns across 8 bases. Per germline, CDR1 SGHRS and CDR2 YFSETQ. The CDR3 length is 16 residues. V gave up 4 bases and J gave up 0 bases; unmatched junction bases: 7.